This T cell receptor (beta chain) derives from a study of cytomegalovirus exposure and HLA in healthy donors. About the research overall: In a later analysis, the roughly 130 validation repertoires were reported to have used the same platform as the roughly 610 first-cohort repertoires.

Points on this clone: Its antigen is still unknown.

Germline loops: CDR1 ENHRY, CDR2 SYGVKD. V lost 4 bases to trimming and J lost 9 bases, with 10 bases between them. The CDR3 runs to 12 residues. Study-level points and caveats: Cytomegalovirus status was reportedly diagnosed by the classifier with high sensitivity and specificity. There were some public TCRs occurring in many donors, but most TCR sequences were rare.

Sequencing used immunoSEQ multiplex PCR; TCRdb keeps in-frame clones, though not all of them. The table has 150,000 to 170,000 clones, approximately 86% seen once. The sequence came from a young man in good health and CMV-seropositive. Sequencing input: PBMCs. The chain joins TRBV10-3 to TRBJ2-1; D is possibly TRBD2 (6 bases). The CDR3 DNA reads TGTGCCATCAGTGGAACTAGCAGTGAGCAGTTCTTC. Translating gives CAISGTSSEQFF.